Following are 21 T cell receptor beta chains from one sample sequenced in a study of blood T cell repertoires in COVID-19. Sequencing used immunoSEQ multiplex PCR; TCRdb keeps in-frame clones, though not all of them. The top ten hold around 8.7% of the sample, which has approximately 220,000 clones, around four fifths seen once. The specimen sequenced was peripheral blood. Every receptor here comes from a woman between 50 and 59 years old with acute or convalescent COVID-19.

The CDR3 coding sequence is TGTGCCAGCAGTGAAGGCCTACGGAGCCGACAGCCCCAGCATTTT. Translation: CASSEGLRSRQPQHF. The V and J genes are TRBV6-1 and TRBJ1-5; D is ambiguous. This CDR3 is 15 amino acids long. In germline, CDR1 is MNHNS, CDR2 SASEGT. V lost 1 base to trimming and J lost 7 bases, with 14 bases between them.

The rearrangement links TRBV18 to TRBJ1-1; the D is unclear. This CDR3 comprises 16 residues. The V end was cut by 4 bases, the J end by 0 bases, with 15 bases between. Germline V lookup: CDR1 KGHSH, CDR2 LQKENI. The CDR3 DNA follows: TGTGCCAGCTCACGCCCACAGAGTGGCTTGAACACTGAAGCTTTCTTT. It translates to CASSRPQSGLNTEAFF.

The chain couples TRBV18 to TRBJ2-5; TRBD1 agrees at 8 bases. Unmatched junction bases numbered 10, after V lost 3 bases and J lost 4 bases. Germline CDR1 is KGHSH and CDR2 is LQKENI. The length of the CDR3 is 16 residues. CDR3 DNA sequence: TGTGCCAGCTCACCGCCAGGGACAGGATTAAGAGAGACCCAGTACTTC. Translating it yields CASSPPGTGLRETQYF.

This chain links TRBV28 with TRBJ2-7, with 12 bases fitting TRBD2. The germline V gene has CDR1 MDHEN and CDR2 SYDVKM. The junction had 7 bases not matched to a gene; V was cut back by 5 bases and J by 2 bases. The CDR3 consists of 16 residues. The CDR3 region has the DNA TGTGCCAGCAGTCCCGTGACTAGCGGGAGAGCCTACGAGCAGTACTTC. Amino acid sequence: CASSPVTSGRAYEQYF.

This clone was seen a single time. V gene TRBV28 combines with J gene TRBJ2-5; 11 nucleotides align to TRBD2. The germline V gene encodes CDR1 MDHEN and CDR2 SYDVKM. Losses at the gene ends were 2 bases for V and 5 bases for J; bases not matched to a gene: 7. The CDR3 consists of 16 residues. DNA for the CDR3: TGTGCCAGCAGTTTAGGTAGCGGGAGGGGAGTGGAGACCCAGTACTTC. Protein: CASSLGSGRGVETQYF.

V is TRBV29-1 and J is TRBJ2-1, with 11 bases lining up with TRBD1. This CDR3 spans 16 amino acids. With V trimmed by 0 bases and J by 2 bases, 3 bases remained unmatched. Germline V gives CDR1 SQVTM, CDR2 ANQGSEA. The CDR3 here is CSVEDQGQGAYNEQFF. The DNA for the CDR3 is TGCAGCGTTGAAGACCAGGGACAGGGGGCCTACAATGAGCAGTTCTTC.

As DNA, the CDR3 is TGTGCCAGCAGTTTAGGGGGGGCGAACACCGGGGAGCTGTTTTTT. As protein: CASSLGGANTGELFF. The rearrangement joins TRBV28 to TRBJ2-2; 7 bases match TRBD2. In germline, CDR1 is MDHEN, CDR2 SYDVKM. CDR3 size: 15 residues. V was pared by 2 bases and J by 0 bases, with 0 bases of the junction left unmatched.

This chain joins TRBV2 and TRBJ2-7, with D possibly being TRBD2 (6 bases). In germline, CDR1 is SNHLY, CDR2 FYNNEI. This CDR3 contains 14 residues. Trimming pared 7 bases from V and 4 bases from J, leaving 17 bases between. The CDR3: CASNRPGLRYEQYF. As DNA, the CDR3 is TGTGCCAGCAACAGACCGGGACTCAGGTACGAGCAGTACTTC.

The chain employs TRBV6-1 and TRBJ2-2, with 9 positions matching TRBD2. Losses at the gene ends were 2 bases for V and 4 bases for J; bases not matched to a gene: 11. The CDR3 is 18 residues long. Germline loops: CDR1 MNHNS, CDR2 SASEGT. The CDR3 here is CASSERPWGREGTGELFF. The CDR3 coding sequence is TGTGCCAGCAGTGAACGGCCCTGGGGGCGGGAGGGCACCGGGGAGCTGTTTTTT.

This sequence joins TRBV11-3 and TRBJ2-3, with 8 bases aligning to TRBD2. The CDR3 has 15 residues. J gave up 4 bases and V 5 bases, and 8 bases lay outside the gene matches. Germline V CDR1 and CDR2: SGHNT, YENEEA. CDR3 nucleotide sequence: TGTGCCAGCAGCCCTCGGGAGGGCCGCCCAGATACGCAGTATTTT. It specifies CASSPREGRPDTQYF.

The chain couples TRBV6-1 to TRBJ2-1, with 8 bases identical to TRBD2. The ends lost 0 bases at V and 4 bases at J; junction bases unmatched: 11. CDR1 and CDR2 (germline): MNHNS, SASEGT. The length of the CDR3 is 18 residues. CDR3 nucleotide sequence: TGTGCCAGCAGTGAAGCCAGATGGGCTAGCGGGTCTTACAATGAGCAGTTCTTC. This translates into CASSEARWASGSYNEQFF.

V is TRBV19 and J is TRBJ2-4, with TRBD1 matching over 11 bases. The CDR3 spans 16 residues. CDR1 and CDR2 (germline): LNHDA, SQIVND (reference sequence). V trimming: 3 bases; J trimming: 6 bases; junction bases outside the gene matches: 7. CDR3 loop: CASSMGDRGIGNIQYF. The CDR3, as DNA: TGTGCCAGTAGTATGGGGGACAGGGGGATTGGAAACATTCAGTACTTC.

The rearrangement joins TRBV5-5 to TRBJ2-3; 8 bases are a match to TRBD1. Germline loops: CDR1 SGHKS, CDR2 YYEKEE (reference sequence). This CDR3 is built from 15 residues. Losses at the gene ends were 6 bases for V and 6 bases for J; bases not matched to a gene: 12. CDR3 DNA sequence: TGTGCCAGCAACCAGTGGGACAGGACCCGTGATACGCAGTATTTT. Translation gives CASNQWDRTRDTQYF.

V and J are TRBV4-2 and TRBJ2-5; no definite D call. This CDR3 is 13 amino acids long. The germline V gene has CDR1 LGHNA and CDR2 YNFKEQ. The V end lost 0 bases, the J end lost 4 bases, and 6 bases lay between the germline ends. CDR3 nucleotides: TGTGCCAGCAGCCAAGATCCTACAGAGACCCAGTACTTC. Its protein product is CASSQDPTETQYF.

This clone appeared a few times. The chain couples TRBV5-6 to TRBJ2-2, with D possibly being TRBD1 (6 bases). The CDR3 consists of 14 residues. Germline loops: CDR1 SGHDT, CDR2 YYEEEE. Trimming stripped 5 bases from V and 4 bases from J, with 12 bases between. The CDR3 loop reads CASSPPGVTGELFF. In DNA form, the CDR3 reads TGTGCCAGCAGTCCCCCAGGGGTCACCGGGGAGCTGTTTTTT.

The chain joins TRBV16 to TRBJ2-7; 7 nucleotides line up with TRBD1. The CDR3 consists of 13 residues. Trimming took 5 bases from V and 2 from J; bases not matched to a gene: 3. Germline CDR1 KGHSY, CDR2 FQNENV. This CDR3 is CASSFQGAYEQYF. The CDR3 DNA sequence: TGTGCCAGCAGCTTTCAGGGGGCCTACGAGCAGTACTTC.

This clone was observed a handful of times. The rearrangement links TRBV2 to TRBJ2-7; 12 bases match TRBD2. V dropped 5 bases and J dropped 0; count of bases not matched to a gene: 2. The germline V gene encodes CDR1 SNHLY and CDR2 FYNNEI. This CDR3 has 15 residues. The CDR3 nucleotides read TGTGCCAGCAGTCTAGCGGGAGGGAGCTCCTACGAGCAGTACTTC. Its translation: CASSLAGGSSYEQYF. Based on the CDR3 plus reference TRBV2 and TRBJ2-7, the full variable domain is EPEVTQTPSHQVTQMGQEVILRCVPISNHLYFYWYRQILGQKVEFLVSFYNNEISEKSEIFDDQFSVERPDGSNFTLKIRSTKLEDSAMYFCASSLAGGSSYEQYFGPGTRLTVT.

The chain recombines TRBV5-1 with TRBJ2-1; 11 nucleotides align to TRBD1. The germline V gene encodes CDR1 SGHRS and CDR2 YFSETQ. J gave up 7 bases and V 1 base, and 4 bases lay outside the gene matches. This CDR3 spans 15 amino acids. The CDR3 nucleotides read TGCGCCAGCAGCTTGATAGGGACAGGGGGAAATGAGCAGTTCTTC. Its translation: CASSLIGTGGNEQFF.

The V call is TRBV19, the J call TRBJ2-7; TRBD1 aligns across 9 bases. The CDR3 is made up of 12 amino acids. Germline trimming cut 10 bases from V and 5 bases from J; bases unmatched to any gene: 6. Germline values: CDR1 LNHDA, CDR2 SQIVND (reference sequence). The CDR3 bases are TGTGCCACCTCGGGACAGGGTAACGAGCAGTACTTC. Translation: CATSGQGNEQYF.

The V gene is TRBV6-5, the J gene TRBJ2-2; TRBD2 aligns across 12 bases. This CDR3 has 14 residues. Trimming took 8 bases from V and 8 from J; bases not matched to a gene: 6. Looked up from germline, CDR1 is MNHEY and CDR2 is SVGAGI. Here the CDR3 DNA reads TGTGCCAGCCCCCTAGCGGGAGGGCAAGGGGAGCTGTTTTTT. Its translation is CASPLAGGQGELFF.

V usage is TRBV11-2 and J usage is TRBJ2-3; possibly TRBD1 for D (5 bases). CDR1 is SGHAT and CDR2 is FQNNGV in the germline V gene. V was pared by 5 bases and J by 1 base, with 19 bases between. CDR3 length: 17 amino acids. The CDR3, as DNA: TGTGCCAGCAGCGACCGGCAGGGCGGATTTGGCACAGATACGCAGTATTTT. It encodes CASSDRQGGFGTDTQYF.